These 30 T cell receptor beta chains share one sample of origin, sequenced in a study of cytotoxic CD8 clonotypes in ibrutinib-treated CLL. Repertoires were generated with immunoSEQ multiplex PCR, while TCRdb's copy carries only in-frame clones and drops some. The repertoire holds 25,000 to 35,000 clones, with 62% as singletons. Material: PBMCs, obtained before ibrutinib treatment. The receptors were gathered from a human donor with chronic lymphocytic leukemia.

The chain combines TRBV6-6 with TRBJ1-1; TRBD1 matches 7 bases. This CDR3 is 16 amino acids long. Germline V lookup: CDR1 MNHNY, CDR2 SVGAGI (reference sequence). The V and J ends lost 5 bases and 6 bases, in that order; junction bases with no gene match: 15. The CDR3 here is CASSGSQGDVFSEAFF. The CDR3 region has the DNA TGTGCCAGCAGTGGGTCTCAGGGGGATGTTTTCTCTGAAGCTTTCTTT.

The CDR3 loop reads CASKGYRAVGQPQHF. The CDR3 DNA sequence: TGTGCCAGCAAGGGGTACAGGGCGGTTGGACAGCCCCAGCATTTT. The chain joins TRBV2 to TRBJ1-5; maybe TRBD1 (6 bases). The CDR3 length is 15 residues. V was clipped by 7 bases and J by 7 bases, with 20 bases between them. From germline, CDR1 is SNHLY and CDR2 FYNNEI. Variable domain in full (rest from reference TRBV2 and TRBJ1-5): EPEVTQTPSHQVTQMGQEVILRCVPISNHLYFYWYRQILGQKVEFLVSFYNNEISEKSEIFDDQFSVERPDGSNFTLKIRSTKLEDSAMYFCASKGYRAVGQPQHFGDGTRLSIL.

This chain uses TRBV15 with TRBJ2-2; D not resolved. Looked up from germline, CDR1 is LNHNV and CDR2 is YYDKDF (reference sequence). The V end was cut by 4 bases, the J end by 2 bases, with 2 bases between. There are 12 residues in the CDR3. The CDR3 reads CATSINTGELFF. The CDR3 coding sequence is TGTGCCACCAGCATAAACACCGGGGAGCTGTTTTTT.

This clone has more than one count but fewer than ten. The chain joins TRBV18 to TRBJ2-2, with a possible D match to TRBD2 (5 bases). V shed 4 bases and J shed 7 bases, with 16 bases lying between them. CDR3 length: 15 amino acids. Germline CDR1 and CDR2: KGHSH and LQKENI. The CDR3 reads CASSLTPPGNGELFF. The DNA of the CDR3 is TGTGCCAGCTCACTCACGCCCCCGGGAAACGGGGAGCTGTTTTTT.

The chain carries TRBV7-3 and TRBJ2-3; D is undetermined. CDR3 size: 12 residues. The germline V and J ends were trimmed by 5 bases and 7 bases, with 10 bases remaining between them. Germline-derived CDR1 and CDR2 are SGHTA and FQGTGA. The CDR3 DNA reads TGTGCCAGCAGCCGAGACTCCAATACGCAGTATTTT. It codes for CASSRDSNTQYF.

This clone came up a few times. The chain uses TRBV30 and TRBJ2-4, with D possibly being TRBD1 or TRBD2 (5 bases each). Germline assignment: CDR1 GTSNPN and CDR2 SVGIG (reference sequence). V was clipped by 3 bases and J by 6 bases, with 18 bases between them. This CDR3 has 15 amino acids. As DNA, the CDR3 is TGTGCCTGGAGCGGCAGGGCGGGTTCCCGAAACATTCAGTACTTC. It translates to CAWSGRAGSRNIQYF.

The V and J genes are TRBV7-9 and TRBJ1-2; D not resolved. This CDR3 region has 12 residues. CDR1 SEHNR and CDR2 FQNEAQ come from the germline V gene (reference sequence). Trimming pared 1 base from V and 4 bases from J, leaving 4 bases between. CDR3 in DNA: TGTGCCAGCAGCTTAGAGATCTATGGCTACACCTTC. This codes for CASSLEIYGYTF.

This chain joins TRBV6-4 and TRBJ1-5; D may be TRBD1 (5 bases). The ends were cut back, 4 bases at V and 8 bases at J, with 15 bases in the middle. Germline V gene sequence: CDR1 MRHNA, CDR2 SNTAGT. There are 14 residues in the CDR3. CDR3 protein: CASSAQGGNEPQHF. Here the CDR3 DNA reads TGTGCCAGCAGTGCCCAGGGTGGGAACGAGCCCCAGCATTTT.

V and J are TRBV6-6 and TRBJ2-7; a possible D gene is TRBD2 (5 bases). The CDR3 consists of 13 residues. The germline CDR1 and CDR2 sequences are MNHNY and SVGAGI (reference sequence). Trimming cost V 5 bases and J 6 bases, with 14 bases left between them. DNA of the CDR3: TGTGCCAGCAGTCCTCCCCCCGGGGTCGAGCAGTACTTC. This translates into CASSPPPGVEQYF.

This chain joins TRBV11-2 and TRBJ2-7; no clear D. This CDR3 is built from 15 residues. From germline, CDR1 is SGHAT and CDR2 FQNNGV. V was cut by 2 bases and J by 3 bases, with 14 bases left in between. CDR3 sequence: CASSLSPQVSYEQYF. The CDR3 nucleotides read TGTGCCAGCAGCTTATCTCCCCAGGTTAGCTACGAGCAGTACTTC. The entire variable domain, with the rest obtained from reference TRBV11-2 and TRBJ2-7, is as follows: EAGVAQSPRYKIIEKRQSVAFWCNPISGHATLYWYQQILGQGPKLLIQFQNNGVVDDSQLPKDRFSAERLKGVDSTLKIQPAKLEDSAVYLCASSLSPQVSYEQYFGPGTRLTVT.

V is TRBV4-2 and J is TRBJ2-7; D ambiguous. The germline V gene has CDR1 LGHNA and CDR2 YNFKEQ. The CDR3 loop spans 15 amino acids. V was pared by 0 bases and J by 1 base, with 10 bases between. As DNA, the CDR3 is TGTGCCAGCAGCCAAGATCGGGTCGGATCCTACGAGCAGTACTTC. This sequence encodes CASSQDRVGSYEQYF.

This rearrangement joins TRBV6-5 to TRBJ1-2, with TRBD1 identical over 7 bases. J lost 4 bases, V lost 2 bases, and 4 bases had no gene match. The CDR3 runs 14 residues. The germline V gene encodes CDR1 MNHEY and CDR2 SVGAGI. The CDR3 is CASSYVAGGYGYTF. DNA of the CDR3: TGTGCCAGCAGTTACGTCGCAGGGGGCTATGGCTACACCTTC.

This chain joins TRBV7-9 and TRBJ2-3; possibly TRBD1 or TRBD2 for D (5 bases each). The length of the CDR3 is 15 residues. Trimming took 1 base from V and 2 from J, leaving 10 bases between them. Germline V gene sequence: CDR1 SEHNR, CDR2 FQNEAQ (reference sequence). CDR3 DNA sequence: TGTGCCAGCAGCTTAGGTGTAGGGACCACAGATACGCAGTATTTT. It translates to CASSLGVGTTDTQYF.

This CDR3 reads CASSGGTGAAYEQYF. CDR3 DNA sequence: TGTGCCAGCAGTGGAGGGACAGGGGCAGCCTACGAGCAGTACTTC. The chain uses TRBV28 and TRBJ2-7; 10 nucleotides line up with TRBD1. CDR1 and CDR2 from the germline V gene are MDHEN and SYDVKM. Trimming at V came to 5 bases and at J to 2 bases, leaving 6 bases not matched to a gene. The CDR3 loop spans 15 amino acids.

CDR3 protein: CASSQVERGAGADTQYF. As DNA, the CDR3 is TGCGCCAGCAGCCAAGTCGAGCGGGGCGCAGGGGCGGATACGCAGTATTTT. The V and J genes are TRBV4-1 and TRBJ2-3; D may be TRBD2 (7 bases). Per the germline V gene, CDR1 is MGHRA and CDR2 is YSYEKL. V was shortened by 1 base and J by 6 bases, with 20 bases between the two germline ends. The length of the CDR3 is 17 residues.

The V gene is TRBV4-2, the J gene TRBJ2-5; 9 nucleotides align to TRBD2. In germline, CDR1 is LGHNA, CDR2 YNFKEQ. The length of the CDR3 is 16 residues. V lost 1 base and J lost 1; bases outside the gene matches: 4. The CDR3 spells CASSQGSGGFQETQYF. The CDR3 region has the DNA TGTGCCAGCAGCCAAGGTAGCGGGGGTTTCCAAGAGACCCAGTACTTC.

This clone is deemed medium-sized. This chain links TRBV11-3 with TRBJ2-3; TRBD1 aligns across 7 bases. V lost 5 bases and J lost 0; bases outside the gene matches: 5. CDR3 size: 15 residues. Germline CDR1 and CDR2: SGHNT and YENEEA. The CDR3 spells CASSLRTGSTDTQYF. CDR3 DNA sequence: TGTGCCAGCAGCCTCCGGACAGGAAGCACAGATACGCAGTATTTT.

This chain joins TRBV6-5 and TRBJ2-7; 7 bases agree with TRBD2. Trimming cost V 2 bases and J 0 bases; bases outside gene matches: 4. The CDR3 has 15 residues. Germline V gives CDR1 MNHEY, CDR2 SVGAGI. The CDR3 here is CASSYLAVGSYEQYF. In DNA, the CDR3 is TGTGCCAGCAGTTACCTAGCGGTGGGCTCCTACGAGCAGTACTTC.

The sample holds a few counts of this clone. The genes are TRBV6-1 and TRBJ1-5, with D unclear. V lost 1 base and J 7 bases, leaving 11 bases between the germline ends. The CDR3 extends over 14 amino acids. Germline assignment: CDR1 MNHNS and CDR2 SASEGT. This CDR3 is CASSEDGVVQPQHF. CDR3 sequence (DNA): TGTGCCAGCAGTGAAGATGGGGTCGTACAGCCCCAGCATTTT.

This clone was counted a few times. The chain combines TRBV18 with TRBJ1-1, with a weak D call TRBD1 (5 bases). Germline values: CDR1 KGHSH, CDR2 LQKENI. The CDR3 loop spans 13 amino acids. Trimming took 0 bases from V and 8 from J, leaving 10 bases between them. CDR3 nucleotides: TGTGCCAGCTCACCACCCCGACAGACCGAAGCTTTCTTT. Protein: CASSPPRQTEAFF.

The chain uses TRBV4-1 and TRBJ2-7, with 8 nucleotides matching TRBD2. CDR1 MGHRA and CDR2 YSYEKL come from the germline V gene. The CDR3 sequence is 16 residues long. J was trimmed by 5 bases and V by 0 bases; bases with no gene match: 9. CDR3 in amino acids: CASSQETGLGDHEQYF. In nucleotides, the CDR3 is TGCGCCAGCAGCCAAGAAACGGGACTAGGAGATCACGAGCAGTACTTC.

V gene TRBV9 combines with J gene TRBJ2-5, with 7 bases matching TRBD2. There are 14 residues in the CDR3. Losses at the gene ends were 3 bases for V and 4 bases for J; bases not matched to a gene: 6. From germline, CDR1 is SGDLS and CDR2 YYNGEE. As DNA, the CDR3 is TGTGCCAGCAGCGCGATAGCGGGTGGAGAGACCCAGTACTTC. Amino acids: CASSAIAGGETQYF.

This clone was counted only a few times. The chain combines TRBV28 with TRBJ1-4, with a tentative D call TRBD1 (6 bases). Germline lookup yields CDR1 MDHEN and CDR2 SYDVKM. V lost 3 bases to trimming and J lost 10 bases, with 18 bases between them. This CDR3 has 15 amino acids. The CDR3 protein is CASSLGGAFRGKLFF. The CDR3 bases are TGTGCCAGCAGTTTGGGGGGCGCATTCCGCGGAAAACTGTTTTTT.

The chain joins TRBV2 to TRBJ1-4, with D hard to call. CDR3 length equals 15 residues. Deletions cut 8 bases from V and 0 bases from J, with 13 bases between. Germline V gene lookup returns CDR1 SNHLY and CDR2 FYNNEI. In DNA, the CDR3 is TGTGCCAGCCTCAACAGACTACCAACTAATGAAAAACTGTTTTTT. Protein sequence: CASLNRLPTNEKLFF. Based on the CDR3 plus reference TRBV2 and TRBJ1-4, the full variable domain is EPEVTQTPSHQVTQMGQEVILRCVPISNHLYFYWYRQILGQKVEFLVSFYNNEISEKSEIFDDQFSVERPDGSNFTLKIRSTKLEDSAMYFCASLNRLPTNEKLFFGSGTQLSVL.

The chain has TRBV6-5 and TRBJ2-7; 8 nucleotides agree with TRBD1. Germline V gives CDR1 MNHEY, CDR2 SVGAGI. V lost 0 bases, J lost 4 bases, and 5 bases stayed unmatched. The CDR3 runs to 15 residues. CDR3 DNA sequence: TGTGCCAGCAGTTACTCCGGACAGGGCGGGTACGAGCAGTACTTC. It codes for CASSYSGQGGYEQYF.

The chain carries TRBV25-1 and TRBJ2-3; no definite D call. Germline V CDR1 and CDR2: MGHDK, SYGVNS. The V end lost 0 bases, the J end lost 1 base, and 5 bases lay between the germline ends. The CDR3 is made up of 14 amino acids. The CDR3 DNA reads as TGTGCCAGCAGTGAATATAGGGGCACAGATACGCAGTATTTT. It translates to CASSEYRGTDTQYF.

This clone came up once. CDR3: CASSQDRGWGTVPGNTIYF. CDR3 nucleotide sequence: TGCGCCAGCAGCCAAGATCGGGGGTGGGGGACAGTCCCTGGAAACACCATATATTTT. The V and J genes are TRBV4-1 and TRBJ1-3; 7 bases line up with TRBD1. Unmatched junction bases numbered 13, after V lost 0 bases and J lost 2 bases. There are 19 residues in the CDR3. In germline, CDR1 is MGHRA, CDR2 YSYEKL.

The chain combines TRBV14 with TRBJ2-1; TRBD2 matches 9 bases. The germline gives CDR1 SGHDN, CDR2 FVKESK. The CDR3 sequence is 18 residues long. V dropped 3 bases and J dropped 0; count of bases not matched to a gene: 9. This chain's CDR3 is CASSHRGTSRSSYNEQFF. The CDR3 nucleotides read TGTGCCAGCAGCCATCGAGGGACTAGCAGGAGCTCCTACAATGAGCAGTTCTTC.

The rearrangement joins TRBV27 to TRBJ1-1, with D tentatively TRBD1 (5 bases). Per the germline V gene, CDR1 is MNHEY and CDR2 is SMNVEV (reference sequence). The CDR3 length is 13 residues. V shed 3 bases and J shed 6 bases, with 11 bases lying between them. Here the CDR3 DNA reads TGTGCCAGCAGTTTGGCAGGGAGAGCTGAAGCTTTCTTT. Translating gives CASSLAGRAEAFF.

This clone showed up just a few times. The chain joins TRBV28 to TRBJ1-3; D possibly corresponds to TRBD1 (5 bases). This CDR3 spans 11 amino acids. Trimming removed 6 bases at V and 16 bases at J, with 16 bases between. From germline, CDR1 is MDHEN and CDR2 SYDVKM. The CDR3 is CASRSGPAGYF. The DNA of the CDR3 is TGTGCCAGCAGATCGGGACCCGCCGGGTATTTT.